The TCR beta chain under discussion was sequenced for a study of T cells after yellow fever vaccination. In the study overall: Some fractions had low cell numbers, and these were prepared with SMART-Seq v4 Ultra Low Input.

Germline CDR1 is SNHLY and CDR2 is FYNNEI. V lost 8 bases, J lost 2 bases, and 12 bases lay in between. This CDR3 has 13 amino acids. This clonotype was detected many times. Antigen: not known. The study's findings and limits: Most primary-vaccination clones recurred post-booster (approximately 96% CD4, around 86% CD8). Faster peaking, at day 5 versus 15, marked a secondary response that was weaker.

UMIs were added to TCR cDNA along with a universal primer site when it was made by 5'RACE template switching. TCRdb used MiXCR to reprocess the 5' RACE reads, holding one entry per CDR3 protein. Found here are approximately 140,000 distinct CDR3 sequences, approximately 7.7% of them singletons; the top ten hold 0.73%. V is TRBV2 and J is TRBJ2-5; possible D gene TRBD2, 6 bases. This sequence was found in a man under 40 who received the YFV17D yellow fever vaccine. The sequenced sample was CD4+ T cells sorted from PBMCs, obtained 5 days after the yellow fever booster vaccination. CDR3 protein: CASGGAVQETQYF. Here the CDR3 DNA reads TGTGCCAGCGGCGGGGCAGTACAAGAGACCCAGTACTTC.